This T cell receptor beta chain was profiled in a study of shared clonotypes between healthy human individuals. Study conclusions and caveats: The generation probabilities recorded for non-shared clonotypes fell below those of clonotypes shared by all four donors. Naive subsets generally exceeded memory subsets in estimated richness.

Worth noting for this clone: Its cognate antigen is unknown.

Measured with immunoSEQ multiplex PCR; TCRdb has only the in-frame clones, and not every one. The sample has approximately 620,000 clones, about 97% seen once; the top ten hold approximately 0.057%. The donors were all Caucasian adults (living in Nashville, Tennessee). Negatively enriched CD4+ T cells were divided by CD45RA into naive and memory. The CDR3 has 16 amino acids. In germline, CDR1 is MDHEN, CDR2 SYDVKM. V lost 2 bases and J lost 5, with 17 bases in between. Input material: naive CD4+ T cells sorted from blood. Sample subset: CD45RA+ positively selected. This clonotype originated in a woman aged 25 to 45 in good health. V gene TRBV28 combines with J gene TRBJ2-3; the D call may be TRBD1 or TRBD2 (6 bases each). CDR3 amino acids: CASSLRGVGVKDTQYF. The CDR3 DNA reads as TGTGCCAGCAGTTTAAGGGGGGTGGGCGTGAAAGATACGCAGTATTTT. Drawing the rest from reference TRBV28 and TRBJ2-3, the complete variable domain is DVKVTQSSRYLVKRTGEKVFLECVQDMDHENMFWYRQDPGLGLRLIYFSYDVKMKEKGDIPEGYSVSREKKERFSLILESASTNQTSMYLCASSLRGVGVKDTQYFGPGTRLTVL.